This T cell receptor (beta chain) was identified in a study of T-cell memory formation after mild COVID-19. About the study: There were largely donor-specific TCR clusters. Findings and caveats of the study: Clones contracting day 15 to 85 were balanced CD4/CD8; later expanders leaned CD4+. Still unconfirmed is whether the second-wave clones peaking on day 37 recognized SARS-CoV-2. Contracting clones localized mainly to CM and EM when CD4+ and mainly to EMRA when CD8+.

As to this clonotype: Its antigen is as yet unknown.

The germline CDR1 and CDR2 sequences are SGHRS and YFSETQ. The CDR3 totals 14 residues. V lost 4 bases and J 1 base, leaving 11 bases between the germline ends. TCRdb recomputed calls from the 5' RACE reads with MiXCR, one row per CDR3 protein. The data hold hundreds of thousands of distinct CDR3 sequences, with more than 20% observed a single time. Sequencing was carried out using PBMCs or a T cell subset sorted from them (not recorded which). The TCR sequence derives from an adult woman who had mild COVID-19 (a few samples of this study predate the infection). Cell type and time point are not known. The V gene is TRBV5-1, the J gene TRBJ2-5; D is possibly TRBD2 (5 bases). CDR3 region: CASSPGVGQETQYF. CDR3 DNA: TGCGCCAGCAGCCCCGGGGTGGGCCAAGAGACCCAGTACTTC.